The 27 T cell receptor beta chains in this list originate from one sample, sequenced in a study of CD8+ T cells in alopecia areata listed by TCRdb under 2018. Preparation of the library involved the immunoSEQ multiplex PCR assay. To provide template for TCR sequencing, every sample had RNA extracted and reverse transcribed into cDNA. TCRdb carries this immuneACCESS record with in-frame sequences only. Its versions omit some clonotypes, under half of them owing to an unresolved V gene in the studies checked, with the rest unexplained. A total of 95,000 to 110,000 clones appear in this sample, around 84% of them only once. Roughly 10% of the sample is in the top ten clones. The treatment or condition tag for this specimen amounts to: oral pan-JAK inhibitor, 5-10 mg twice daily. Source: CD8+ T cells sorted from blood, taken around week 34, from a patient treated with tofacitinib. The receptors shown here come from a human donor with alopecia areata.

This clone was picked up a small number of times. The chain uses TRBV5-8 and TRBJ2-2; tentatively, D is TRBD1 (6 bases). Between the trimmed V and J ends, which lost 4 bases and 0 bases, there was a span of 10 bases. This CDR3 comprises 15 residues. Looked up from germline, CDR1 is SGHTS and CDR2 is YDEGEE. CDR3 in amino acids: CASSPGTTNTGELFF. CDR3 in DNA: TGTGCCAGCAGCCCCGGGACAACGAACACCGGGGAGCTGTTTTTT. Using reference TRBV5-8 and TRBJ2-2 for the parts outside the CDR3, the full variable domain is EAGVTQSPTHLIKTRGQQATLRCSPISGHTSVYWYQQALGLGLQFLLWYDEGEERNRGNFPPRFSGRQFPNYSSELNVNALELEDSALYLCASSPGTTNTGELFFGEGSRLTVL.

The J gene is TRBJ2-7, the V gene TRBV5-1; D might be TRBD1 (6 bases). The CDR3 is 15 residues long. Deletions cut 0 bases from V and 0 bases from J, with 10 bases between. Germline-derived CDR1 and CDR2 are SGHRS and YFSETQ. The CDR3: CASSLGVDSSYEQYF. The CDR3 DNA follows: TGCGCCAGCAGCTTGGGGGTGGACAGCTCCTACGAGCAGTACTTC.

This clone was counted between two and nine times. The gene calls are TRBV7-9 and TRBJ2-7, with 7 bases aligning to TRBD1. With V trimmed by 4 bases and J by 2 bases, 11 bases remained unmatched. Germline loops: CDR1 SEHNR, CDR2 FQNEAQ (reference sequence). The CDR3 totals 16 residues. The DNA of the CDR3 is TGTGCCAGCAGCTCCTTATCGGGACAGCCTGCCTACGAGCAGTACTTC. Amino acid sequence: CASSSLSGQPAYEQYF.

This clone showed up just a few times. The rearrangement uses TRBV4-1 and TRBJ2-1; D not certain. From germline, CDR1 is MGHRA and CDR2 YSYEKL. The CDR3 is made up of 13 amino acids. V was clipped by 2 bases and J by 6 bases, with 8 bases between them. CDR3 residues: CASSQPGVNEQFF. DNA for the CDR3: TGCGCCAGCAGCCAACCGGGTGTCAATGAGCAGTTCTTC.

The rearrangement joins TRBV5-5 to TRBJ2-3; D ambiguous. V was trimmed by 4 bases and J by 4 bases, leaving 13 bases between them. The CDR3 runs 14 residues. In germline, CDR1 is SGHKS, CDR2 YYEKEE (reference sequence). The CDR3 region has the DNA TGTGCCAGCAGCCACGACCGAAGACCAGATACGCAGTATTTT. Translating it yields CASSHDRRPDTQYF.

V and J are TRBV19 and TRBJ2-2; 8 nucleotides align to TRBD2. CDR1 LNHDA and CDR2 SQIVND come from the germline V gene (reference sequence). CDR3 length equals 14 residues. The trim removed 10 bases at V and 5 bases at J, leaving 9 bases unmatched. The CDR3 spells CATLAASGTGELFF. CDR3 coding DNA: TGTGCCACACTAGCGGCCTCGGGTACCGGGGAGCTGTTTTTT. Using reference TRBV19 and TRBJ2-2 for the parts outside the CDR3, the full variable domain is DGGITQSPKYLFRKEGQNVTLSCEQNLNHDAMYWYRQDPGQGLRLIYYSQIVNDFQKGDIAEGYSVSREKKESFPLTVTSAQKNPTAFYLCATLAASGTGELFFGEGSRLTVL.

The V and J genes are TRBV9 and TRBJ2-7; TRBD1 might be the D (6 bases). The CDR3 totals 14 residues. V was cut by 1 base and J by 5 bases, with 13 bases left in between. Germline V gene lookup returns CDR1 SGDLS and CDR2 YYNGEE. This CDR3 reads CASSVSPGVHEQYF. The DNA for the CDR3 is TGTGCCAGCAGCGTATCTCCAGGGGTCCACGAGCAGTACTTC.

The chain links TRBV29-1 to TRBJ2-2, with 8 bases identical to TRBD2. This CDR3 has 16 amino acids. V shed 7 bases and J 3 bases; nucleotides not matched to a gene: 13. CDR1 is SQVTM, CDR2 ANQGSEA, per germline. CDR3 sequence: CSAAGERESHTGELFF. In DNA, the CDR3 is TGCAGCGCGGCGGGGGAGCGGGAGAGTCACACCGGGGAGCTGTTTTTT.

This chain joins TRBV7-6 and TRBJ1-2; D possibly corresponds to TRBD1 (6 bases). In germline, CDR1 is SGHVS, CDR2 FNYEAQ. V dropped 0 bases and J dropped 1 base, with 6 bases sitting between them. The CDR3 runs 14 residues. The CDR3 loop reads CASSLADSNYGYTF. The CDR3 coding sequence is TGTGCCAGCAGCTTAGCGGACAGTAACTATGGCTACACCTTC. The variable domain in full, completed from reference TRBV7-6 and TRBJ1-2, reads GAGVSQSPRYKVTKRGQDVALRCDPISGHVSLYWYRQALGQGPEFLTYFNYEAQQDKSGLPNDRFSAERPEGSISTLTIQRTEQRDSAMYRCASSLADSNYGYTFGSGTRLTVV.

The V and J genes are TRBV9 and TRBJ2-1; 9 bases are shared with TRBD1. Looked up from germline, CDR1 is SGDLS and CDR2 is YYNGEE. The CDR3 sequence is 16 residues long. Unmatched junction bases numbered 14, after V lost 5 bases and J lost 8 bases. CDR3 sequence: CASSGPDRGLIDEQFF. As DNA, the CDR3 is TGTGCCAGCAGTGGACCCGACAGGGGGTTGATAGATGAGCAGTTCTTC. Variable domain in full (rest from reference TRBV9 and TRBJ2-1): DSGVTQTPKHLITATGQRVTLRCSPRSGDLSVYWYQQSLDQGLQFLIQYYNGEERAKGNILERFSAQQFPDLHSELNLSSLELGDSALYFCASSGPDRGLIDEQFFGPGTRLTVL.

J is TRBJ2-7 and V is TRBV9; 8 bases are shared with TRBD1. Germline V gene sequence: CDR1 SGDLS, CDR2 YYNGEE. V shed 2 bases, J shed 5 bases, and the junction held 6 bases outside the gene matches. The CDR3 consists of 14 residues. The CDR3 protein is CASSVMTGAHEQYF. The DNA for the CDR3 is TGTGCCAGCAGCGTTATGACAGGGGCCCACGAGCAGTACTTC.

This chain uses TRBV14 with TRBJ2-3; D is uncertain. Germline lookup yields CDR1 SGHDN and CDR2 FVKESK. Trimming stripped 1 base from V and 5 bases from J, with 10 bases between. The CDR3 contains 14 residues. The CDR3 is CASSQATVLDTQYF. DNA of the CDR3: TGTGCCAGCAGCCAAGCTACGGTTTTAGATACGCAGTATTTT.

V gene TRBV10-1 combines with J gene TRBJ2-2; D remains unclear. V lost 0 bases, J lost 6 bases, and 5 bases lay in between. The CDR3 has 13 residues. CDR1 and CDR2 (germline): WNHNN, SYGVQD (reference sequence). The CDR3 nucleotides are TGCGCCAGCAGTGAGTCGAAAGCCGGGGAGCTGTTTTTT. Translated, it gives CASSESKAGELFF.

V and J are TRBV9 and TRBJ2-5; 7 nucleotides line up with TRBD1. Germline-derived CDR1 and CDR2 are SGDLS and YYNGEE. V trimming: 4 bases; J trimming: 3 bases; junction bases outside the gene matches: 3. This CDR3 contains 13 residues. The CDR3 sequence is CASSLGQEETQYF. CDR3 in DNA: TGTGCCAGCAGCCTTGGACAGGAAGAGACCCAGTACTTC.

The gene calls are TRBV11-2 and TRBJ2-3; the D is unclear. V lost 8 bases and J 1 base, leaving 1 base between the germline ends. Germline-derived CDR1 and CDR2 are SGHAT and FQNNGV. The CDR3 totals 10 residues. The CDR3 bases are TGTGCCAGCGGCACAGATACGCAGTATTTT. It translates to CASGTDTQYF. The whole variable domain, remainder taken from reference TRBV11-2 and TRBJ2-3, is EAGVAQSPRYKIIEKRQSVAFWCNPISGHATLYWYQQILGQGPKLLIQFQNNGVVDDSQLPKDRFSAERLKGVDSTLKIQPAKLEDSAVYLCASGTDTQYFGPGTRLTVL.

This sequence joins TRBV5-6 and TRBJ1-1; D call uncertain. V was pared by 1 base and J by 4 bases, with 5 bases between. Germline V gives CDR1 SGHDT, CDR2 YYEEEE. This CDR3 spans 12 amino acids. This chain's CDR3 is CASSLQSTEAFF. CDR3 DNA sequence: TGTGCCAGCAGCTTGCAGAGCACTGAAGCTTTCTTT.

This clone was counted a single time. The chain links TRBV30 to TRBJ2-7; D remains unclear. The CDR3 length is 13 residues. Trimming removed 2 bases from V and 3 bases from J, with 11 bases in between. Germline CDR1 is GTSNPN and CDR2 is SVGIG (reference sequence). DNA for the CDR3: TGTGCCTGGAGTATTACCGAAGACTACGAGCAGTACTTC. Its protein is CAWSITEDYEQYF. Combining the CDR3 with reference TRBV30 and TRBJ2-7 gives the whole variable domain SQTIHQWPATLVQPVGSPLSLECTVEGTSNPNLYWYRQAAGRGLQLLFYSVGIGQISSEVPQNLSASRPQDRQFILSSKKLLLSDSGFYLCAWSITEDYEQYFGPGTRLTVT.

This chain uses TRBV7-9 with TRBJ2-1; a possible D gene is TRBD2 (6 bases). Germline CDR1 is SEHNR and CDR2 is FQNEAQ (reference sequence). Trimming removed 3 bases at V and 5 bases at J, with 17 bases between. The CDR3 spans 16 residues. DNA for the CDR3: TGTGCCAGCAGCTTTTCTGCGGGACGAGTTAACAATGAGCAGTTCTTC. Residues: CASSFSAGRVNNEQFF.

The chain joins TRBV7-8 to TRBJ2-1; D perhaps matches TRBD2 (7 bases). The CDR3 has 16 residues. Germline V gene sequence: CDR1 SGHVS, CDR2 FQNEAQ. V gave up 0 bases and J gave up 1 base, with 10 bases separating them. The CDR3 DNA follows: TGTGCCAGCAGCTTAGCCGGGGGGCAGTCCTACAATGAGCAGTTCTTC. Translation: CASSLAGGQSYNEQFF.

The chain links TRBV27 to TRBJ2-1, with D tentatively TRBD2 (6 bases). The CDR3 contains 14 residues. Germline CDR1 is MNHEY and CDR2 is SMNVEV (reference sequence). Trimming left V 3 bases short and J 8 bases short, with 14 bases between. This CDR3 is CASSLGLALDEQFF. The DNA of the CDR3 is TGTGCCAGCAGTTTGGGGCTAGCGCTCGATGAGCAGTTCTTC.

This clone was counted a single time. This chain links TRBV7-6 with TRBJ2-2; D unclear. Per germline, CDR1 SGHVS and CDR2 FNYEAQ. The V gene lost 1 base and the J gene lost 7 bases, with 7 bases spanning the gap. CDR3 length equals 13 residues. The CDR3 DNA sequence: TGTGCCAGCAGCTTAGGCGAGCACGGGGAGCTGTTTTTT. It specifies CASSLGEHGELFF.

This chain links TRBV7-9 with TRBJ2-3; 7 bases are shared with TRBD1. The CDR3 consists of 16 residues. Germline V CDR1 and CDR2: SEHNR, FQNEAQ (reference sequence). Trimming cost V 5 bases and J 0 bases; bases outside gene matches: 8. CDR3 nucleotides: TGTGCCAGCAGCGCCCGCAGGGGGAGTAGCACAGATACGCAGTATTTT. Protein sequence: CASSARRGSSTDTQYF.

This clone has more than one count but fewer than ten. V is TRBV7-9 and J is TRBJ2-7; no clear D. Germline V gives CDR1 SEHNR, CDR2 FQNEAQ (reference sequence). The length of the CDR3 is 12 residues. Trimming shortened V by 1 base and J by 2 bases, and 3 bases separated the two germline ends. This chain's CDR3 is CASSLEAYEQYF. CDR3 in DNA: TGTGCCAGCAGCTTAGAAGCCTACGAGCAGTACTTC.

The rearrangement joins TRBV9 to TRBJ2-7; possible D gene TRBD1, 6 bases. V gave up 0 bases and J gave up 7 bases, with 20 bases separating them. The CDR3 is made up of 16 amino acids. Germline CDR1 reads SGDLS; CDR2 reads YYNGEE. This CDR3 is CASSVAIVGQGSEQYF. The CDR3 region has the DNA TGTGCCAGCAGCGTAGCAATCGTTGGGCAGGGGAGTGAGCAGTACTTC.

The V call is TRBV23-1, the J call TRBJ2-5; 11 bases fit TRBD1. The DNA end favors TRBJ2-7, so the J call may be wrong. TRBV23-1 falls under the ORF class, with uncertain function. The CDR3 is made up of 18 amino acids. In DNA form, the CDR3 reads TGCGCCAGCAGTCAAGCGAATCCGTTCGGACAGGGGGCTGGCGAGCAGTACTTC. Protein: CASSQANPFGQGAGEQYF.

This chain joins TRBV6-5 and TRBJ2-1, with 9 nucleotides matching TRBD2. The germline V gene has CDR1 MNHEY and CDR2 SVGAGI. The CDR3 runs to 14 residues. The trim removed 10 bases at V and 8 bases at J, leaving 12 bases unmatched. In DNA, the CDR3 is TGTGCCACCGCCTTAACCGGGACTAGCTATGAGCAGTTCTTC. It codes for CATALTGTSYEQFF.

The chain combines TRBV14 with TRBJ2-7, with no clear D. The germline V gene encodes CDR1 SGHDN and CDR2 FVKESK. V lost 0 bases and J lost 2, with 17 bases in between. The CDR3 has 17 amino acids. CDR3 sequence: CASSQDRRQEIPYEQYF. In DNA form, the CDR3 reads TGTGCCAGCAGCCAAGATCGTCGGCAGGAGATTCCCTACGAGCAGTACTTC.